A single sample gave rise to the 19 T cell receptor beta chains below, sequenced in a study of tumor-infiltrating lymphocytes in localized non-small cell lung cancer. The assay was immunoSEQ multiplex PCR, and TCRdb's table has in-frame clones only and misses some. The data hold about 14,000 clones, with more than 60% observed a single time. The sample consisted of lung tumor tissue. The origin of the receptors is a human donor with non-small cell lung cancer.

The chain has TRBV5-4 and TRBJ1-6, with D tentatively TRBD1 (6 bases). The CDR3 has 17 residues. V lost 0 bases and J lost 7, with 17 bases in between. Germline V gene sequence: CDR1 SGHNT, CDR2 YYREEE (reference sequence). The DNA for the CDR3 is TGTGCCAGCAGCTTGGTCCCCCGCGACAGGCCGAATTCACCCCTCCACTTT. It codes for CASSLVPRDRPNSPLHF.

This clone was seen only once. The gene calls are TRBV6-6 and TRBJ2-5; tentatively, D is TRBD1 or TRBD2 (5 bases each). Trimming cost V 7 bases and J 2 bases, with 8 bases left between them. CDR1 and CDR2 (germline): MNHNY, SVGAGI (reference sequence). The CDR3 is 12 residues long. Written as DNA, the CDR3 is TGTGCCAGCAACAGGAGGCAAGAGACCCAGTACTTC. Translating it yields CASNRRQETQYF.

The rearrangement links TRBV9 to TRBJ2-2; D is undetermined. The CDR3 has 15 amino acids. V gave up 2 bases and J gave up 1 base, with 9 bases separating them. Germline V gene lookup returns CDR1 SGDLS and CDR2 YYNGEE. The CDR3 DNA sequence: TGTGCCAGCAGCGTTATAGCAGGGAACACCGGGGAGCTGTTTTTT. Amino acids: CASSVIAGNTGELFF.

This rearrangement joins TRBV11-3 to TRBJ2-5; D is unresolved. The germline V gene has CDR1 SGHNT and CDR2 YENEEA. This CDR3 comprises 13 residues. V was clipped by 3 bases and J by 3 bases, with 8 bases between them. The CDR3, as DNA: TGTGCCAGCAGCTTGCGGACGGAAGAGACCCAGTACTTC. Translated: CASSLRTEETQYF.

The rearrangement uses TRBV28 and TRBJ1-2; 9 positions agree with TRBD1. CDR3 length: 15 residues. With V trimmed by 5 bases and J by 3 bases, 7 bases remained unmatched. CDR1 MDHEN and CDR2 SYDVKM come from the germline V gene. The CDR3 region has the DNA TGTGCCAGCAGTCGAAACGACAGGGGGGACTATGGCTACACCTTC. This encodes CASSRNDRGDYGYTF.

This clone was detected a few times. This chain joins TRBV5-1 and TRBJ2-1, with D perhaps TRBD1 or TRBD2 (5 bases each). The CDR3 is 16 amino acids. CDR1 and CDR2 from the germline V gene are SGHRS and YFSETQ. Trimming took off 0 bases at V and 0 bases at J, with 10 bases between the two ends. The CDR3 sequence is CASSLGDPSSYNEQFF. The CDR3 region has the DNA TGCGCCAGCAGCTTGGGGGACCCGAGCTCCTACAATGAGCAGTTCTTC.

This clone came up a few times. The chain uses TRBV4-1 and TRBJ1-2, with D possibly being TRBD1 (6 bases). Trimming left V 2 bases short and J 1 base short, with 11 bases between. This CDR3 has 15 residues. Germline V gene lookup returns CDR1 MGHRA and CDR2 YSYEKL. CDR3 nucleotide sequence: TGCGCCAGCAGCCAAAGTACAGGGCTTAACTATGGCTACACCTTC. As protein: CASSQSTGLNYGYTF.

The gene calls are TRBV7-8 and TRBJ2-7, with TRBD2 as a possible D gene (7 bases). V was trimmed by 9 bases and J by 2 bases, leaving 14 bases between them. This CDR3 has 13 amino acids. CDR1 is SGHVS and CDR2 is FQNEAQ in the germline V gene. The CDR3: CASGAGATYEQYF. In DNA, the CDR3 is TGTGCCAGTGGGGCGGGGGCTACCTACGAGCAGTACTTC.

This rearrangement joins TRBV5-1 to TRBJ2-2; D unclear. CDR1 is SGHRS and CDR2 is YFSETQ in the germline V gene. This CDR3 has 14 residues. The ends were cut back, 4 bases at V and 2 bases at J, with 9 bases in the middle. CDR3 residues: CASSLVPNTGELFF. Written as DNA, the CDR3 is TGCGCCAGCAGCCTTGTTCCTAACACCGGGGAGCTGTTTTTT.

The CDR3 is CASSDEWQGSQPQHF. The CDR3 DNA reads as TGTGCCAGCAGTGACGAATGGCAGGGCAGCCAGCCCCAGCATTTT. This sequence joins TRBV6-4 and TRBJ1-5; D possibly corresponds to TRBD1 (5 bases). Per germline, CDR1 MRHNA and CDR2 SNTAGT. The CDR3 runs to 15 residues. Between the trimmed V and J ends, which lost 2 bases and 7 bases, there was a span of 15 bases.

The V gene is TRBV4-1, the J gene TRBJ2-7, with D perhaps matching TRBD1 or TRBD2 (5 bases each). V was pared by 4 bases and J by 2 bases, with 18 bases between. The CDR3 runs 16 residues. Germline values: CDR1 MGHRA, CDR2 YSYEKL. The CDR3 loop reads CASSPDGTGKPYEQYF. CDR3 sequence (DNA): TGCGCCAGCAGCCCAGACGGGACGGGCAAACCCTACGAGCAGTACTTC.

The chain couples TRBV4-3 to TRBJ2-3; TRBD2 is a possible D gene (7 bases). With 1 base removed from V and 4 bases from J, the gap between germline ends came to 15 bases. Germline CDR1 and CDR2: LGHNA and YSLEER. The CDR3 consists of 16 residues. In nucleotides, the CDR3 is TGCGCCAGCAGCCAAGTACGCGGGGGCGGGGCAGATACGCAGTATTTT. It translates to CASSQVRGGGADTQYF.

The chain employs TRBV4-1 and TRBJ2-2; 10 bases match TRBD2. Germline CDR1 is MGHRA and CDR2 is YSYEKL. CDR3 length: 18 residues. With 0 bases clipped from V and 3 bases from J, the junction kept 7 bases outside the gene matches. This chain's CDR3 is CASSQDGGTSAYTGELFF. In nucleotides, the CDR3 is TGCGCCAGCAGCCAAGACGGGGGGACTAGCGCCTACACCGGGGAGCTGTTTTTT.

The chain recombines TRBV5-4 with TRBJ2-5; D possibly uses TRBD1 or TRBD2 (5 bases each). Trimming stripped 0 bases from V and 1 base from J, with 7 bases between. Germline values: CDR1 SGHNT, CDR2 YYREEE (reference sequence). The CDR3 is 14 amino acids. The CDR3 DNA sequence: TGTGCCAGCAGCTTGGCAGGGAGCCAAGAGACCCAGTACTTC. Amino acid sequence: CASSLAGSQETQYF.

This chain connects TRBV5-1 to TRBJ2-3; 7 bases are shared with TRBD2. The CDR3 is 18 amino acids. Trimming removed 4 bases from V and 0 bases from J; junction bases left unmatched: 14. Germline V CDR1 and CDR2: SGHRS, YFSETQ. Here the CDR3 DNA reads TGCGCCAGCAGCCCGGACGGCGGGAGAACCTCTAGCACAGATACGCAGTATTTT. Its protein is CASSPDGGRTSSTDTQYF.

This chain joins TRBV11-3 and TRBJ2-1; perhaps TRBD2 as D (6 bases). This CDR3 is built from 15 residues. V was pared by 5 bases and J by 4 bases, with 15 bases between. Germline V CDR1 and CDR2: SGHNT, YENEEA. CDR3 loop: CASSRDVGGYNEQFF. The CDR3 DNA reads as TGTGCCAGCAGCCGAGACGTCGGAGGGTACAATGAGCAGTTCTTC.

This clone was detected once. This chain links TRBV7-3 with TRBJ2-7; the D call may be TRBD1 or TRBD2 (5 bases each). CDR1 and CDR2 from the germline V gene are SGHTA and FQGTGA. The CDR3 loop spans 15 amino acids. Trimming took 2 bases from V and 2 from J, leaving 13 bases between them. This chain's CDR3 is CASSLEPTGPYEQYF. CDR3 coding DNA: TGTGCCAGCAGCTTAGAACCAACGGGGCCCTACGAGCAGTACTTC.

The rearrangement links TRBV4-1 to TRBJ2-7; 9 bases are a match to TRBD2. This CDR3 has 16 amino acids. Germline V gene sequence: CDR1 MGHRA, CDR2 YSYEKL. With V trimmed by 3 bases and J by 0 bases, 6 bases remained unmatched. CDR3 in amino acids: CASSQALAGSSYEQYF. CDR3 DNA: TGCGCCAGCAGCCAGGCTCTAGCGGGGAGCTCCTACGAGCAGTACTTC.

This chain connects TRBV19 to TRBJ1-1, with D possibly being TRBD1 (6 bases). The CDR3 covers 14 residues. Germline V gene lookup returns CDR1 LNHDA and CDR2 SQIVND (reference sequence). V dropped 6 bases and J dropped 0 bases, with 11 bases sitting between them. CDR3 DNA sequence: TGTGCCAGTAGCTCGGGACAACTGAACACTGAAGCTTTCTTT. Translated: CASSSGQLNTEAFF. The whole variable domain, remainder taken from reference TRBV19 and TRBJ1-1, is DGGITQSPKYLFRKEGQNVTLSCEQNLNHDAMYWYRQDPGQGLRLIYYSQIVNDFQKGDIAEGYSVSREKKESFPLTVTSAQKNPTAFYLCASSSGQLNTEAFFGQGTRLTVV.